The sequence of this TCR beta chain was determined in a study of T cell responses to AZD1222 COVID-19 vaccine. Study-wide results and limits: All repertoire sampling was performed exclusively after the peak T cell response.

V was trimmed by 10 bases and J by 4 bases, leaving 16 bases between them. Germline V lookup: CDR1 LNHDA, CDR2 SQIVND (reference sequence). The CDR3 length is 13 residues. Sequencing was performed with immunoSEQ multiplex PCR; in TCRdb, only in-frame clones are kept and a portion is missing. The table lists tens of thousands of clones, more than 85% of them singletons. Of note for this clone: Its antigen is undetermined.

This TCR derives from an adult who received the AZD1222 COVID-19 vaccine. This specimen consisted of peripheral blood, obtained 28 days after the second AZD1222 dose. The V call is TRBV19, the J call TRBJ1-2; TRBD1 might be the D (6 bases). This CDR3 is CANRQETFYGYTF. Here the CDR3 DNA reads TGTGCCAACAGACAGGAGACTTTCTATGGCTACACCTTC.